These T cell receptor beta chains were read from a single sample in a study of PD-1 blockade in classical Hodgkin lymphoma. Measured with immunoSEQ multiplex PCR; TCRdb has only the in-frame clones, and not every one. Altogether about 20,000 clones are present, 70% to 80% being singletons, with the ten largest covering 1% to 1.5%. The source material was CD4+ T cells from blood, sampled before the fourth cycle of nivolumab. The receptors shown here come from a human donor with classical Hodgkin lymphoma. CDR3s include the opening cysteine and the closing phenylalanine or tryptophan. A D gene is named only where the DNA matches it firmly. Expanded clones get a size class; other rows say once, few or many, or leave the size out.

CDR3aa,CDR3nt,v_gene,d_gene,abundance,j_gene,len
CASSLDGGGTDTQYF,TGCGCCAGCAGCTTGGACGGTGGGGGCACAGATACGCAGTATTTT,TRBV5-1,.,.,TRBJ2-3,15
CASSPLAASYEQYF,TGTGCCAGCAGCCCCCTAGCGGCGTCCTACGAGCAGTACTTC,TRBV4-2,TRBD2,few,TRBJ2-7,14
CASSTQGSNQPQHF,TGTGCCAGCAGCACACAGGGGAGCAATCAGCCCCAGCATTTT,TRBV7-8,TRBD1,.,TRBJ1-5,14
CASSVLSLNTEAFF,TGTGCCAGCAGTGTTCTCTCATTAAACACTGAAGCTTTCTTT,TRBV2,.,few,TRBJ1-1,14
CASSSDREKLFF,TGTGCCAGCAGTTCGGACAGAGAAAAACTGTTTTTT,TRBV28,.,.,TRBJ1-4,12
CASSLGTGEEREQYF,TGTGCCAGCAGCTTGGGTACAGGGGAGGAGAGGGAGCAGTACTTC,TRBV5-4,.,.,TRBJ2-7,15
CASRLAGGFVSDEQFF,TGTGCCAGCCGCTTAGCGGGGGGGTTTGTGTCTGATGAGCAGTTCTTC,TRBV5-6,TRBD2,.,TRBJ2-1,16
CASSLGGTNTDTQYF,TGTGCCAGCAGCTTAGGAGGAACGAACACAGATACGCAGTATTTT,TRBV11-3,.,.,TRBJ2-3,15
CASLSTGGYGYTF,TGTGCCAGCTTATCGACAGGTGGCTATGGCTACACCTTC,TRBV28,.,.,TRBJ1-2,13
CSVREGQNLAYEQYF,TGCAGCGTTCGAGAGGGGCAAAACCTCGCTTACGAGCAGTACTTC,TRBV29-1,.,.,TRBJ2-7,15
CAISERTGGTEAFF,TGTGCCATCAGTGAAAGGACAGGAGGGACTGAAGCTTTCTTT,TRBV10-3,TRBD1,.,TRBJ1-1,14
CASSEVGLKAYGYTF,TGTGCCAGCAGTGAAGTGGGACTTAAGGCCTATGGCTACACCTTC,TRBV2,.,.,TRBJ1-2,15
CASSRPSGGYNEQFF,TGTGCCAGTAGTCGTCCTAGCGGGGGTTACAATGAGCAGTTCTTC,TRBV19,TRBD2,.,TRBJ2-1,15
CASTLGGVVTYEQYF,TGTGCCAGCACCCTCGGTGGGGTTGTGACCTACGAGCAGTACTTC,TRBV6-1,.,.,TRBJ2-7,15
CASSQDSYEQYF,TGTGCCAGCAGCCAAGACTCCTACGAGCAGTACTTC,TRBV14,.,.,TRBJ2-7,12